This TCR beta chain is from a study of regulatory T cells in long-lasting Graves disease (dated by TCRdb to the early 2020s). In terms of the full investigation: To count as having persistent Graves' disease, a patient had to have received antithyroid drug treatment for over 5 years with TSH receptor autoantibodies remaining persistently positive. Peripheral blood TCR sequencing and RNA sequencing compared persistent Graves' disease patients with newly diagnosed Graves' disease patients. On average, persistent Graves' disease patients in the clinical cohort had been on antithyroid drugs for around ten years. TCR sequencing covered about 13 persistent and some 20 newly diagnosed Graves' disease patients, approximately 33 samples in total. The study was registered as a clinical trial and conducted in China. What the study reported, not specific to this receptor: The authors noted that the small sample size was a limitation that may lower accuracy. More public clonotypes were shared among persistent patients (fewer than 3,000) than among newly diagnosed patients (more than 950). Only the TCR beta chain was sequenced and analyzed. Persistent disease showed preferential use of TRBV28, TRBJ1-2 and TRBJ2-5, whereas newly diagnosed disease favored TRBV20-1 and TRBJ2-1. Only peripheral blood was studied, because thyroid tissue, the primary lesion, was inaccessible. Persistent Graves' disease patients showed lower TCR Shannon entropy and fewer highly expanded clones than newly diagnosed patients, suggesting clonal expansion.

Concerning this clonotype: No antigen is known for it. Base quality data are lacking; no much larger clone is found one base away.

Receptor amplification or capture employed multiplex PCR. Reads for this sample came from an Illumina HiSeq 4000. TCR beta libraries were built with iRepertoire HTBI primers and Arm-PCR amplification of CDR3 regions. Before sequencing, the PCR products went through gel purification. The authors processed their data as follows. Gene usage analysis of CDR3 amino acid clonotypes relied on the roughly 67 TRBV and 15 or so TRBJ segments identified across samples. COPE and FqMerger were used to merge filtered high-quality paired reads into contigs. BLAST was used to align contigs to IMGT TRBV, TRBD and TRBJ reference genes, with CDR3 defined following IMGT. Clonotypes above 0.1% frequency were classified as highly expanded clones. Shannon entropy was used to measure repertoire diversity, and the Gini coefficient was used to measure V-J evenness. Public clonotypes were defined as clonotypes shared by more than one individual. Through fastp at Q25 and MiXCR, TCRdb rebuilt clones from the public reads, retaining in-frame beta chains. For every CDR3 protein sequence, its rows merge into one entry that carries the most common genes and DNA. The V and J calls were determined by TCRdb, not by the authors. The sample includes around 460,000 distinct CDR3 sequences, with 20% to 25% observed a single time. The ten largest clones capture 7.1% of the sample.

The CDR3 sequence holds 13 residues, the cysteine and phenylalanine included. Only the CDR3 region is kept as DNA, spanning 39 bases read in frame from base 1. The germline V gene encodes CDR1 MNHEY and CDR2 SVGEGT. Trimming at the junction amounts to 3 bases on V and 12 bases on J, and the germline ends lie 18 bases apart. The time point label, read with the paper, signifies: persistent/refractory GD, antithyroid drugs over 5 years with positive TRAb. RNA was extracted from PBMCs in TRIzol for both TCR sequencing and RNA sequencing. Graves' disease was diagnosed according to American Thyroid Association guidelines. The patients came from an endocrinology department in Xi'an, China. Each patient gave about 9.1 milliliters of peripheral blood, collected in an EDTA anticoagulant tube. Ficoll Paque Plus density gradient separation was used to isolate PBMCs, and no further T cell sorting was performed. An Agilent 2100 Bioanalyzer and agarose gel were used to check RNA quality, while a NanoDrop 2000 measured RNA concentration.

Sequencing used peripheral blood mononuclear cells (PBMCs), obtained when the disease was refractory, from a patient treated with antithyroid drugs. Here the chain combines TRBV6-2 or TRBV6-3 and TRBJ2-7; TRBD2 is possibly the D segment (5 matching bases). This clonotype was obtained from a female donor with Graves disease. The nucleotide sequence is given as TGTGCCAGCAGTTATCCGGGGATCGCTAGGCGGTACTTC. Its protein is CASSYPGIARRYF.